Below, 26 T cell receptor beta chains from the same sample are listed, as sequenced in a study of post-analysis software for immune sequencing data. Study results and caveats: Comparison of patients with controls showed five TRBV segments more frequent in patients, TRBV5-6, TRBV5-1 and TRBV20-1 among them.

The library was made from cDNA and included unique molecular identifiers. TCRdb re-called the PCR reads with MiXCR, one entry per CDR3 protein. The data contain approximately 440,000 distinct CDR3 sequences, 40% to 55% of them singletons. What these receptors recognize is not known. Sequencing was carried out using blood. The receptor set was obtained from a girl between 10 and 17 years old with multiple sclerosis.

This chain uses TRBV7-2 with TRBJ2-3, with D hard to call. Germline loops: CDR1 SGHTA, CDR2 FQGNSA. V shed 4 bases and J shed 5 bases, with 16 bases lying between them. The CDR3 covers 15 residues. DNA of the CDR3: TGTGCCAGCAGCTCCCGCGTGGCGCTGGGAGATACGCAGTATTTT. It encodes CASSSRVALGDTQYF.

This clonotype was recorded a few times. The chain uses TRBV25-1 and TRBJ2-7; unclear D gene. The CDR3 length is 15 residues. Trimming cost V 2 bases and J 3 bases, with 14 bases left between them. Per germline, CDR1 MGHDK and CDR2 SYGVNS. CDR3 sequence: CASSEDFYTHYEQYF. CDR3 sequence (DNA): TGTGCCAGCAGTGAAGACTTTTACACCCACTACGAGCAGTACTTC.

The gene calls are TRBV20-1 and TRBJ2-7; D call uncertain. Trimming took 8 bases from V and 3 from J, leaving 8 bases between them. Per germline, CDR1 DFQATT and CDR2 SNEGSKA (reference sequence). The CDR3 covers 10 residues. In DNA form, the CDR3 reads TGCAGTATACGAGACTACGAGCAGTACTTC. Encoded protein: CSIRDYEQYF.

Here the CDR3 reads CASSYSSVAEAQDEQYF. The CDR3 DNA reads TGTGCCAGCAGTTACTCGAGTGTAGCGGAAGCACAGGACGAGCAGTACTTC. The V call is TRBV6-5, the J call TRBJ2-7; TRBD2 might be the D (6 bases). V was shortened by 0 bases and J by 5 bases, with 20 bases between the two germline ends. There are 17 residues in the CDR3. CDR1 and CDR2 (germline): MNHEY, SVGAGI.

This clonotype was picked up a small number of times. V gene TRBV28 combines with J gene TRBJ2-1; the D is unclear. The CDR3 loop spans 17 amino acids. V lost 6 bases and J lost 4, with 22 bases in between. Germline-derived CDR1 and CDR2 are MDHEN and SYDVKM. The CDR3 protein is CASSATVWGTLYNEQFF. DNA for the CDR3: TGTGCCAGCAGCGCCACGGTCTGGGGTACCCTATACAATGAGCAGTTCTTC.

The chain is built from TRBV5-1 and TRBJ1-1, with D possibly TRBD1 on 5 matching bases. Trimming left V 2 bases short and J 3 bases short, with 8 bases between. Germline CDR1 SGHRS, CDR2 YFSETQ. The CDR3 has 13 amino acids. This chain's CDR3 is CASSFAGDTEAFF. CDR3 DNA sequence: TGCGCCAGCAGCTTTGCGGGGGACACTGAAGCTTTCTTT.

The gene calls are TRBV11-2 and TRBJ2-4, with 7 positions matching TRBD1. The J call could be wrong; TRBJ2-7 is a better fit for the DNA end. Germline V lookup: CDR1 SGHAT, CDR2 FQNNGV. The CDR3 is 15 residues long. The CDR3 is CASSPRQGRAYEQYF. DNA of the CDR3: TGTGCCAGCAGCCCCAGACAGGGAAGGGCCTACGAGCAGTACTTC.

V is TRBV11-2 and J is TRBJ2-7; D perhaps matches TRBD2 (6 bases). This CDR3 spans 13 amino acids. The V end lost 6 bases, the J end lost 4 bases, and 13 bases lay between the germline ends. Germline values: CDR1 SGHAT, CDR2 FQNNGV. In nucleotides, the CDR3 is TGTGCCAGCAGTACCTGGCGGGGATACGAGCAGTACTTC. Protein sequence: CASSTWRGYEQYF.

This clonotype was observed a handful of times. This chain uses TRBV10-3 with TRBJ2-5, with D unclear. The J call may not be correct, given that the DNA end is closer to TRBJ2-7. This CDR3 region has 13 residues. Germline V gene sequence: CDR1 ENHRY, CDR2 SYGVKD. This chain's CDR3 is CAISEGSHYEQYF. The CDR3 DNA is TGTGCCATCAGTGAGGGCAGTCACTACGAGCAGTACTTC.

This clonotype was picked up a small number of times. V and J are TRBV5-1 and TRBJ2-7, with 9 positions matching TRBD1. With V trimmed by 3 bases and J by 0 bases, 4 bases remained unmatched. The CDR3 runs to 15 residues. Per the germline V gene, CDR1 is SGHRS and CDR2 is YFSETQ. The CDR3 DNA follows: TGCGCCAGCAGCTCCGGGACAGGGATCTCCTACGAGCAGTACTTC. It yields the protein CASSSGTGISYEQYF.

V is TRBV5-1 and J is TRBJ2-4, with D uncertain. Near its end, the DNA agrees better with TRBJ2-7, so the J call may be wrong. Germline assignment: CDR1 SGHRS and CDR2 YFSETQ. The CDR3 contains 15 residues. CDR3 in amino acids: CASSLGVTRGYEQYF. As DNA, the CDR3 is TGCGCCAGCAGCTTGGGCGTGACACGAGGCTACGAGCAGTACTTC.

The J gene is TRBJ2-3, the V gene TRBV6-2 or TRBV6-3; D unclear. This CDR3 has 14 residues. V gave up 1 base and J gave up 2 bases, with 7 bases separating them. In germline, CDR1 is MNHEY, CDR2 SVGEGT. The chain's CDR3 is CASSYLQFTDTQYF. CDR3 DNA sequence: TGTGCCAGCAGTTACTTGCAGTTCACAGATACGCAGTATTTT.

This clonotype was observed at least ten times. This chain uses TRBV5-5 with TRBJ2-7, with D maybe TRBD1 (5 bases). Germline V gene lookup returns CDR1 SGHKS and CDR2 YYEKEE (reference sequence). Trimming cost V 2 bases and J 0 bases, with 9 bases left between them. The CDR3 runs to 14 residues. In DNA form, the CDR3 reads TGTGCCAGCAGCTTAAGAGACAGCTCCTACGAGCAGTACTTC. This gives the protein CASSLRDSSYEQYF.

Only a few counts were recorded for this clonotype. V is TRBV9 and J is TRBJ2-5; maybe TRBD1 (5 bases). The J call may be faulty, since TRBJ2-7 better matches the DNA end. The CDR3 is 15 amino acids. Germline CDR1 SGDLS, CDR2 YYNGEE. CDR3 bases: TGTGCCAGCAGCGTAGAAGGGGTAGACTCAGACGAGCAGTACTTC. Translating gives CASSVEGVDSDEQYF.

V usage is TRBV2 and J usage is TRBJ1-4; 9 bases agree with TRBD1. The V gene's germline CDR1 is SNHLY and CDR2 FYNNEI. The V gene end was trimmed by 2 bases and the J gene end by 6 bases; junction bases not matched to a gene: 7. The CDR3 is 16 residues long. This CDR3 is CASSETPGQGDEKLFF. In DNA form, the CDR3 reads TGTGCCAGCAGTGAAACCCCGGGACAGGGCGATGAAAAACTGTTTTTT.

The V gene is TRBV12-3 or TRBV12-4, the J gene TRBJ1-5; D is unresolved. This CDR3 has 12 amino acids. The V and J ends lost 3 bases and 9 bases respectively, with 9 bases between them. CDR3 region: CASSFEGVPQHF. CDR3 coding DNA: TGTGCCAGCAGTTTTGAGGGTGTGCCCCAGCATTTT.

This clonotype showed up many times. The J gene is TRBJ1-2, the V gene TRBV28; D gene unclear. Germline V gene lookup returns CDR1 MDHEN and CDR2 SYDVKM. V lost 6 bases and J 5 bases, leaving 7 bases between the germline ends. The CDR3 consists of 11 residues. The CDR3 here is CASSFGYGYTF. The CDR3 DNA is TGTGCCAGCAGCTTCGGTTATGGCTACACCTTC.

The CDR3 DNA follows: TGTGCCAGCAGCCGAGGGTCAGGGTCCTACGGGCAGTACTTC. It is translated as CASSRGSGSYGQYF. The chain has TRBV14 and TRBJ2-4; either TRBD1 or TRBD2 may supply D (5 bases each). V shed 4 bases and J shed 13 bases, with 20 bases lying between them. CDR3 length: 14 residues. Germline V gene data show CDR1 as SGHDN and CDR2 as FVKESK.

The chain carries TRBV9 and TRBJ2-7; the D gene is possibly TRBD1 (6 bases). The CDR3 is made up of 14 amino acids. Germline V gene lookup returns CDR1 SGDLS and CDR2 YYNGEE. V was clipped by 5 bases and J by 0 bases, with 12 bases between them. The CDR3 region is CASSDGQSSYEQYF. For the CDR3, the DNA is TGTGCCAGCAGTGATGGACAGAGCTCCTACGAGCAGTACTTC.

V is TRBV12-3 or TRBV12-4 and J is TRBJ2-4, with 9 bases aligning to TRBD2. V trimming: 3 bases; J trimming: 0 bases; junction bases outside the gene matches: 12. This CDR3 region has 19 residues. The CDR3 sequence is CASSLSGSGREIAKNIQYF. In DNA form, the CDR3 reads TGTGCCAGCAGTTTGTCGGGTAGCGGGAGAGAAATAGCCAAAAACATTCAGTACTTC.

This clonotype came up a few times. The V call is TRBV9, the J call TRBJ2-1; D not resolved. Trimming pared 0 bases from V and 0 bases from J, leaving 10 bases between. The CDR3 runs to 16 residues. Germline loops: CDR1 SGDLS, CDR2 YYNGEE. CDR3 sequence: CASSVGAVSSYNEQFF. In DNA, the CDR3 is TGTGCCAGCAGCGTAGGGGCAGTGAGCTCCTACAATGAGCAGTTCTTC. Looking up the rest from reference TRBV9 and TRBJ2-1 gives the full variable domain: DSGVTQTPKHLITATGQRVTLRCSPRSGDLSVYWYQQSLDQGLQFLIQYYNGEERAKGNILERFSAQQFPDLHSELNLSSLELGDSALYFCASSVGAVSSYNEQFFGPGTRLTVL.

The chain has TRBV20-1 and TRBJ2-1; 8 positions agree with TRBD1. The J call may be faulty, since TRBJ2-7 better matches the DNA end. The CDR3 totals 15 residues. The germline V gene has CDR1 DFQATT and CDR2 SNEGSKA (reference sequence). CDR3 sequence: CSARRAGGLENEQYF. CDR3 DNA: TGCAGTGCTAGGCGAGCAGGGGGCCTTGAGAATGAGCAGTACTTC.

This chain uses TRBV28 with TRBJ1-5, with D possibly being TRBD1 (5 bases). The V gene's germline CDR1 is MDHEN and CDR2 SYDVKM. The V and J ends lost 5 bases and 6 bases respectively, with 14 bases between them. This CDR3 spans 14 amino acids. The CDR3 nucleotides read TGTGCCAGCAGTGGGGGGGGGACGGGTCAGCCCCAGCATTTT. Translated, it gives CASSGGGTGQPQHF.

The gene calls are TRBV6-2 or TRBV6-3 and TRBJ2-7, with 11 bases matching TRBD2. The germline V gene encodes CDR1 MNHEY and CDR2 SVGEGT. Trimming removed 5 bases from V and 6 bases from J; junction bases left unmatched: 9. The CDR3 is 15 amino acids. The CDR3 is CASSPQGLAASEQYF. CDR3 sequence (DNA): TGTGCCAGCAGTCCGCAGGGACTAGCGGCAAGCGAGCAGTACTTC.

The table lists this clonotype with a few counts. V and J are TRBV27 and TRBJ1-2; no clear D. The V end lost 5 bases, the J end lost 4 bases, and 14 bases lay between the germline ends. Germline CDR1 reads MNHEY; CDR2 reads SMNVEV (reference sequence). This CDR3 region has 14 residues. The CDR3 loop reads CASSRRGVTYGYTF. CDR3 bases: TGTGCCAGCAGTCGCCGCGGGGTCACCTATGGCTACACCTTC.

The chain recombines TRBV9 with TRBJ2-1; TRBD2 agrees at 13 bases. The V and J ends lost 2 bases and 9 bases, in that order; junction bases with no gene match: 2. The CDR3 runs 14 residues. Germline V gene lookup returns CDR1 SGDLS and CDR2 YYNGEE. The CDR3 here is CASSVGTSGTEQFF. DNA of the CDR3: TGTGCCAGCAGCGTCGGGACTAGCGGGACTGAGCAGTTCTTC.